This T cell receptor beta chain was sequenced in a study of Graves' ophthalmopathy and Graves' hyperthyroidism. General observations from the study: In blood, most expanded thyroid clonotypes above 0.001 frequency were also detected.

The sample holds many counts of this clonotype. Antigen specificity is unknown. The authors amplified TCR beta CDR3 regions, and they did so from RNA transcripts for repertoire sequencing. Investigators did first-round RT-PCR with HTBI primers, then second-round multiplex PCR. TCRdb fed the multiplex PCR reads into MiXCR, producing one record per CDR3 protein. The data contain about 500,000 distinct CDR3 sequences, 14% of them singletons. Germline CDR1 and CDR2: MDHEN and SYDVKM. Trimming shortened V by 1 base and J by 2 bases, and 14 bases separated the two germline ends. The CDR3 is 16 residues long.

The sample consisted of blood. The sequence came from a young woman with Graves' ophthalmopathy. The chain recombines TRBV28 with TRBJ1-2; D not resolved. CDR3 DNA sequence: TGTGCCAGCAGTTTATCAGGTACCCGATCCAACTATGGCTACACCTTC. Its protein is CASSLSGTRSNYGYTF.